This TCR beta chain comes out of a study of post-analysis software for immune sequencing data. As for the study in general: Included among the disease courses, which were recorded for the cohort, were relapsing-remitting, secondary progressive and progressive-relapsing multiple sclerosis.

Study-level points and caveats: About five TRBV segments occurring more often in patients than controls included TRBV5-6, TRBV5-1 and TRBV20-1. People with multiple sclerosis had a significantly lower normalized Chao1 diversity than controls did.

Sequencing libraries made from TCR beta cDNA carried unique molecular identifiers. From around 0.96 to 9.9 million T cells, roughly 540,000 cDNA molecules were obtained. MiXCR was run by TCRdb on the PCR reads, yielding one entry per CDR3 protein. The sample shows hundreds of thousands of distinct CDR3 sequences, nearly 45% of them seen only once. There are a few counts of this clonotype. Antigen: not known. This CDR3 comprises 15 residues. Germline lookup yields CDR1 SGHRS and CDR2 YFSETQ. V dropped 0 bases and J dropped 6 bases, with 16 bases sitting between them. The sequence came from a girl between 5 and 17 years old with multiple sclerosis. J is TRBJ2-7 and V is TRBV5-1, with D maybe TRBD1 (6 bases). Material for sequencing was blood. The CDR3 nucleotides are TGCGCCAGCAGCTTGGTCCAGGGACAACTTCTCGAGCAGTACTTC. Translating it yields CASSLVQGQLLEQYF.